These 31 T cell receptor beta chains originate from one sample sequenced in a study of response to subunit inactivated influenza vaccine. TCRdb re-called the RT-PCR reads with MiXCR, one entry per CDR3 protein. The table includes hundreds of thousands of distinct CDR3 sequences, 15% to 18% detected once. Sequences were derived from PBMCs from blood, sampled 11 to 12 days after vaccination. Receptors were obtained from a man aged 45-60 years who received an inactivated influenza vaccine.

Ten or more counts support this clonotype. The J gene is TRBJ1-1, the V gene TRBV5-1; D is possibly TRBD1 (6 bases). The CDR3 contains 14 residues. CDR1 is SGHRS and CDR2 is YFSETQ in the germline V gene. The germline V and J ends were trimmed by 4 bases and 2 bases, with 12 bases remaining between them. For the CDR3, the DNA is TGCGCCAGCAGCAAGGGGGGCCCAAACACTGAAGCTTTCTTT. Translating it yields CASSKGGPNTEAFF.

The rearrangement joins TRBV29-1 to TRBJ2-7, with 9 bases aligning to TRBD2. V gave up 6 bases and J gave up 2 bases; unmatched junction bases: 11. The germline V gene has CDR1 SQVTM and CDR2 ANQGSEA. CDR3 length equals 15 residues. DNA for the CDR3: TGCAGCGTCTTTTTTCCGACTAGCGGAACCTACGAGCAGTACTTC. It yields the protein CSVFFPTSGTYEQYF.

This clonotype was counted a few times. The chain carries TRBV5-1 and TRBJ2-2; D may be TRBD2 (5 bases). V was shortened by 0 bases and J by 4 bases, with 10 bases between the two germline ends. CDR1 SGHRS and CDR2 YFSETQ come from the germline V gene. This CDR3 is 15 amino acids long. The CDR3 coding sequence is TGCGCCAGCAGCTTGGAGGGAGCAAGCACCGGGGAGCTGTTTTTT. Protein sequence: CASSLEGASTGELFF. Drawing the rest from reference TRBV5-1 and TRBJ2-2, the complete variable domain is KAGVTQTPRYLIKTRGQQVTLSCSPISGHRSVSWYQQTPGQGLQFLFEYFSETQRNKGNFPGRFSGRQFSNSRSEMNVSTLELGDSALYLCASSLEGASTGELFFGEGSRLTVL.

The genes are TRBV7-2 and TRBJ2-6; no clear D gene. There are 13 residues in the CDR3. Germline V gene sequence: CDR1 SGHTA, CDR2 FQGNSA. With 7 bases removed from V and 0 bases from J, the gap between germline ends came to 4 bases. The CDR3 DNA sequence: TGTGCCAGCAAAAACTCTGGGGCCAACGTCCTGACTTTC. Translating gives CASKNSGANVLTF.

This clonotype was observed a handful of times. The chain couples TRBV7-2 to TRBJ2-5, with 10 positions matching TRBD2. Germline CDR1 SGHTA, CDR2 FQGNSA. There are 16 residues in the CDR3. Losses at the gene ends were 2 bases for V and 0 bases for J; bases not matched to a gene: 3. The CDR3 bases are TGTGCCAGCAGCTTAATAGCGGGAGGCCACCAAGAGACCCAGTACTTC. It encodes CASSLIAGGHQETQYF. The full variable domain, rest sourced from reference TRBV7-2 and TRBJ2-5, is GAGVSQSPSNKVTEKGKDVELRCDPISGHTALYWYRQSLGQGLEFLIYFQGNSAPDKSGLPSDRFSAERTGGSVSTLTIQRTQQEDSAVYLCASSLIAGGHQETQYFGPGTRLLVL.

The gene calls are TRBV12-3 or TRBV12-4 and TRBJ2-2; 7 bases line up with TRBD1. This CDR3 comprises 14 residues. The trim removed 8 bases at V and 4 bases at J, leaving 7 bases unmatched. CDR3 sequence: CASGRQGTTGELFF. The CDR3 DNA reads as TGTGCCAGCGGCCGACAGGGTACCACCGGGGAGCTGTTTTTT.

This clonotype has just a few counts. The chain recombines TRBV29-1 with TRBJ2-2, with 9 bases fitting TRBD1. The CDR3 contains 13 residues. The germline V gene has CDR1 SQVTM and CDR2 ANQGSEA. V was pared by 4 bases and J by 5 bases, with 2 bases of the junction left unmatched. The CDR3 sequence is CSVVGTGTGELFF. The CDR3 region has the DNA TGCAGCGTTGTTGGGACAGGGACCGGGGAGCTGTTTTTT.

This clonotype appeared many times. The chain employs TRBV6-2 or TRBV6-3 and TRBJ2-4, with unresolved D. This CDR3 contains 13 residues. Germline V gene sequence: CDR1 MNHEY, CDR2 SVGEGT. Trimming stripped 5 bases from V and 13 bases from J, with 18 bases between. This CDR3 reads CASSMVDIFHQYF. The CDR3 DNA sequence: TGTGCCAGCAGTATGGTCGACATTTTCCACCAGTACTTC.

This clonotype was seen a handful of times. The V call is TRBV9, the J call TRBJ2-1, with 13 bases matching TRBD2. The CDR3 is 16 amino acids. Germline-derived CDR1 and CDR2 are SGDLS and YYNGEE. V gave up 5 bases and J gave up 1 base; unmatched junction bases: 3. CDR3 bases: TGTGCCAGCAGTACTAGCGGGAGGGTGTCCTACAATGAGCAGTTCTTC. This codes for CASSTSGRVSYNEQFF. Variable domain in full (rest from reference TRBV9 and TRBJ2-1): DSGVTQTPKHLITATGQRVTLRCSPRSGDLSVYWYQQSLDQGLQFLIQYYNGEERAKGNILERFSAQQFPDLHSELNLSSLELGDSALYFCASSTSGRVSYNEQFFGPGTRLTVL.

This clonotype was picked up a small number of times. The chain has TRBV7-9 and TRBJ1-6; 7 bases align to TRBD1. This CDR3 spans 14 amino acids. Germline-derived CDR1 and CDR2 are SEHNR and FQNEAQ (reference sequence). Trimming cost V 2 bases and J 9 bases; bases outside gene matches: 4. The CDR3, as DNA: TGTGCCAGCAGCTTAAACAGGGGAGGTTCACCCCTCCACTTT. It is translated as CASSLNRGGSPLHF.

This clonotype was picked up a small number of times. The CDR3 reads CASSYDARLNTGELFF. In nucleotides, the CDR3 is TGTGCCAGCAGTTACGACGCCAGGCTGAACACCGGGGAGCTGTTTTTT. The V and J genes are TRBV6-5 and TRBJ2-2; D call uncertain. Trimming cost V 2 bases and J 1 base, with 11 bases left between them. The CDR3 spans 16 residues. CDR1 is MNHEY and CDR2 is SVGAGI in the germline V gene.

The genes are TRBV20-1 and TRBJ2-7, with D hard to call. V was trimmed by 3 bases and J by 0 bases, leaving 12 bases between them. The CDR3 consists of 14 residues. Germline CDR1 is DFQATT and CDR2 is SNEGSKA (reference sequence). CDR3 sequence: CSARFGLHSYEQYF. The CDR3 DNA is TGCAGTGCTAGGTTTGGGCTCCACTCCTACGAGCAGTACTTC.

V is TRBV5-4 and J is TRBJ2-2, with D perhaps TRBD1 (6 bases). This CDR3 region has 15 residues. From germline, CDR1 is SGHNT and CDR2 YYREEE (reference sequence). The germline V and J ends were trimmed by 2 bases and 5 bases, with 13 bases remaining between them. For the CDR3, the DNA is TGTGCCAGCAGCTTTCAAACAGGGAGTACCGGGGAGCTGTTTTTT. It yields the protein CASSFQTGSTGELFF.

This rearrangement joins TRBV28 to TRBJ1-3; 8 bases agree with TRBD1. Trimming at V came to 3 bases and at J to 2 bases, leaving 3 bases not matched to a gene. Looked up from germline, CDR1 is MDHEN and CDR2 is SYDVKM. The CDR3 has 15 residues. This CDR3 reads CASSFPTGAGNTIYF. The CDR3 DNA follows: TGTGCCAGCAGTTTTCCGACAGGGGCTGGAAACACCATATATTTT.

This clonotype came up a few times. The V gene is TRBV12-3 or TRBV12-4, the J gene TRBJ2-5; D might be TRBD2 (7 bases). Trimming took 7 bases from V and 6 from J, leaving 21 bases between them. CDR3 length: 15 residues. The CDR3, as DNA: TGTGCCAGCACATTCCGGTGGGGGGGGCTTCAGACCCAGTACTTC. Residues: CASTFRWGGLQTQYF.

The chain is built from TRBV4-3 and TRBJ2-1, with 7 nucleotides matching TRBD1. This CDR3 is 17 amino acids long. CDR1 and CDR2 (germline): LGHNA, YSLEER. The V and J ends lost 1 base and 7 bases, in that order; junction bases with no gene match: 13. CDR3 residues: CASSQGQGLGSWNEQFF. In DNA, the CDR3 is TGCGCCAGCAGCCAAGGACAGGGATTAGGTTCGTGGAATGAGCAGTTCTTC.

This clonotype was detected many times. V usage is TRBV12-3 or TRBV12-4 and J usage is TRBJ2-5; no reliable D call. The CDR3 runs to 14 residues. Trimming stripped 1 base from V and 0 bases from J, with 6 bases between. The CDR3 reads CASSLGQYQETQYF. CDR3 in DNA: TGTGCCAGCAGTTTAGGGCAGTACCAAGAGACCCAGTACTTC.

At least ten counts were recorded for this clonotype. V and J are TRBV20-1 and TRBJ1-1; the D gene is possibly TRBD1 (5 bases). CDR1 DFQATT and CDR2 SNEGSKA come from the germline V gene (reference sequence). This CDR3 has 15 amino acids. V gave up 6 bases and J gave up 1 base, with 18 bases separating them. CDR3 amino acids: CSALGGVRRNTEAFF. As DNA, the CDR3 is TGCAGTGCCCTCGGGGGTGTGAGGAGGAACACTGAAGCTTTCTTT.

The V and J genes are TRBV20-1 and TRBJ2-7, with a weak D call TRBD2 (6 bases). Germline V gene data show CDR1 as DFQATT and CDR2 as SNEGSKA (reference sequence). The V and J ends lost 1 base and 6 bases respectively, with 13 bases between them. The CDR3 spans 13 residues. CDR3 residues: CSARVRREVEQYF. CDR3 coding DNA: TGCAGTGCTAGAGTGCGCAGGGAGGTCGAGCAGTACTTC.

This clonotype was seen at least ten times. CDR3 residues: CASSGARTGELFF. CDR3 DNA: TGTGCCTCCTCCGGGGCCCGCACCGGGGAGCTGTTTTTT. The V and J genes are TRBV12-3 or TRBV12-4 and TRBJ2-2, with D perhaps being TRBD1 or TRBD2 (5 bases each). The CDR3 extends over 13 amino acids. The germline V and J ends were trimmed by 11 bases and 4 bases, with 14 bases remaining between them.

There are a few counts of this clonotype. V is TRBV4-3 and J is TRBJ1-3; no clear D gene. This CDR3 is 16 amino acids long. Per the germline V gene, CDR1 is LGHNA and CDR2 is YSLEER. V was pared by 4 bases and J by 2 bases, with 15 bases between. CDR3 in DNA: TGCGCCAGCAGCCGGGAATGGGTAATAGCTGGAAACACCATATATTTT. Protein: CASSREWVIAGNTIYF.

The chain carries TRBV20-1 and TRBJ1-5; D is ambiguous. The germline V and J ends were trimmed by 0 bases and 3 bases, with 12 bases remaining between them. In germline, CDR1 is DFQATT, CDR2 SNEGSKA (reference sequence). This CDR3 is built from 15 residues. CDR3 amino acids: CSARDAGKPNQPQHF. The CDR3 nucleotides read TGCAGTGCTAGAGACGCGGGCAAACCCAATCAGCCCCAGCATTTT.

In this sample, this clonotype turned up many times. The chain uses TRBV14 and TRBJ2-7, with D possibly matching TRBD1 (5 bases). This CDR3 is 14 amino acids long. The germline V gene has CDR1 SGHDN and CDR2 FVKESK. V was pared by 4 bases and J by 0 bases, with 10 bases between. CDR3 residues: CASSPGSSSYEQYF. The DNA for the CDR3 is TGTGCCAGCAGCCCAGGGTCCAGCTCCTACGAGCAGTACTTC.

This clonotype was observed a handful of times. This sequence may be a read error, since a much larger clone differs from it by one base. The gene calls are TRBV5-1 and TRBJ2-2; 8 positions match TRBD1. The CDR3 loop spans 15 amino acids. V shed 0 bases and J 4 bases; nucleotides not matched to a gene: 2. Germline V gene data show CDR1 as SGHRS and CDR2 as YFSETQ. CDR3 sequence reads: CASSLGQGITGELFF. The CDR3, as DNA: TGCGCCAGCAGCTTGGGACAGGGGATCACCGGGGAGCTGTTTTTT. Looking up the rest from reference TRBV5-1 and TRBJ2-2 gives the full variable domain: KAGVTQTPRYLIKTRGQQVTLSCSPISGHRSVSWYQQTPGQGLQFLFEYFSETQRNKGNFPGRFSGRQFSNSRSEMNVSTLELGDSALYLCASSLGQGITGELFFGEGSRLTVL.

This clonotype appeared a few times. The rearrangement joins TRBV12-3 or TRBV12-4 to TRBJ2-1; 12 bases agree with TRBD2. The junction had 3 bases not matched to a gene; V was cut back by 5 bases and J by 10 bases. The CDR3 is 13 residues long. This chain's CDR3 is CASSMTSGGEQFF. CDR3 coding DNA: TGTGCCAGCAGTATGACTAGCGGGGGAGAGCAGTTCTTC.

The genes are TRBV12-3 or TRBV12-4 and TRBJ2-7; TRBD1 might be the D (6 bases). The CDR3 covers 12 residues. The V and J ends lost 6 bases and 6 bases respectively, with 12 bases between them. CDR3: CASSRQATEQYF. DNA for the CDR3: TGTGCCAGCAGCCGACAGGCCACCGAGCAGTACTTC.

This sequence joins TRBV12-3 or TRBV12-4 and TRBJ2-7, with D tentatively TRBD1 or TRBD2 (6 bases each). V gave up 7 bases and J gave up 2 bases, with 18 bases separating them. The CDR3 runs 15 residues. This chain's CDR3 is CASTLGWGAAYEQYF. The CDR3 DNA reads as TGTGCCAGCACTCTTGGGTGGGGGGCGGCCTACGAGCAGTACTTC.

Many counts were recorded for this clonotype. V gene TRBV20-1 combines with J gene TRBJ2-3; D may be TRBD2 (6 bases). Trimming shortened V by 5 bases and J by 2 bases, and 17 bases separated the two germline ends. This CDR3 has 15 amino acids. CDR1 and CDR2 (germline): DFQATT, SNEGSKA (reference sequence). In nucleotides, the CDR3 is TGCAGTGCTCGGGACGGAGGGGTCCCCACAGATACGCAGTATTTT. This encodes CSARDGGVPTDTQYF.

This clonotype has only a few counts. The J gene is TRBJ2-7, the V gene TRBV7-2; 11 nucleotides agree with TRBD2. J was trimmed by 5 bases and V by 5 bases; bases with no gene match: 14. This CDR3 is 17 amino acids long. Germline V gene sequence: CDR1 SGHTA, CDR2 FQGNSA. For the CDR3, the DNA is TGTGCCAGCAGCGCGTGGGCTACTAGCGGGAGTTACCACGAGCAGTACTTC. Its protein product is CASSAWATSGSYHEQYF.

V usage is TRBV29-1 and J usage is TRBJ2-5; unclear D gene. V lost 3 bases, J lost 5 bases, and 10 bases lay in between. Germline CDR1 reads SQVTM; CDR2 reads ANQGSEA. The CDR3 contains 12 residues. Written as DNA, the CDR3 is TGCAGCGTTGATAGTGACATTGAGACCCAGTACTTC. Its translation is CSVDSDIETQYF.

The table lists this clonotype with a few counts. The gene calls are TRBV2 and TRBJ2-1, with no clear D. The germline CDR1 and CDR2 sequences are SNHLY and FYNNEI. The CDR3 is made up of 13 amino acids. Trimming pared 4 bases from V and 7 bases from J, leaving 11 bases between. CDR3 protein: CASSGPVRNEQFF. The CDR3 DNA sequence: TGTGCCAGCAGTGGACCCGTCCGTAATGAGCAGTTCTTC.